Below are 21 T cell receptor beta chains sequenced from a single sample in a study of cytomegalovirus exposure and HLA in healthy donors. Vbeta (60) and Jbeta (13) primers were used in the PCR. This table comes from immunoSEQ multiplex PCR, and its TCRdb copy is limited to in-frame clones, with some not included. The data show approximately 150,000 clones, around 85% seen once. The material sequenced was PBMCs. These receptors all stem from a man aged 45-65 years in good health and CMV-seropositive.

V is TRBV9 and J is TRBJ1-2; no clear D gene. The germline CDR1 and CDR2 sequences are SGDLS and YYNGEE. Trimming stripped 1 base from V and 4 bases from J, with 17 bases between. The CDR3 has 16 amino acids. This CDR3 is CASSVTRRGNPYGYTF. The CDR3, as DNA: TGTGCCAGCAGCGTAACCCGTCGGGGAAATCCCTATGGCTACACCTTC.

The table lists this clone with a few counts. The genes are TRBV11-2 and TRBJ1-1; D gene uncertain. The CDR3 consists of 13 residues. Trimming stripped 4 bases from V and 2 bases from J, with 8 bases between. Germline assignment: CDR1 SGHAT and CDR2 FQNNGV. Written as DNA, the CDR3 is TGTGCCAGCAGCTCTATTTCCAACACTGAAGCTTTCTTT. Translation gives CASSSISNTEAFF.

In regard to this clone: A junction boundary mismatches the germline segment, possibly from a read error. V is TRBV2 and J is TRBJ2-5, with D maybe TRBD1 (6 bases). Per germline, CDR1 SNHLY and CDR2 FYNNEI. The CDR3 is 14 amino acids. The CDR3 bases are TGTGCCAGCAGTGAATACAGGGCCTTAGAGGCCCAGTACTTC. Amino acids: CASSEYRALEAQYF.

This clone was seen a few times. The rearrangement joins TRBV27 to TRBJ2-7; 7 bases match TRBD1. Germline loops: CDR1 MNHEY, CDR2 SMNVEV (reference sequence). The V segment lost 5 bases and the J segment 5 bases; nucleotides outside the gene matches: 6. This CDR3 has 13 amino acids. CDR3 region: CASSPRDSHEQYF. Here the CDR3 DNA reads TGTGCCAGCAGTCCTCGGGACAGCCACGAGCAGTACTTC.

CDR3 region: CARGKGEGQETQYF. CDR3 sequence (DNA): TGTGCCAGGGGTAAGGGGGAGGGCCAAGAGACCCAGTACTTC. The chain combines TRBV6-1 with TRBJ2-5, with a weak D call TRBD2 (7 bases). Trimming cost V 9 bases and J 1 base, with 15 bases left between them. This CDR3 is 14 amino acids long. Germline values: CDR1 MNHNS, CDR2 SASEGT.

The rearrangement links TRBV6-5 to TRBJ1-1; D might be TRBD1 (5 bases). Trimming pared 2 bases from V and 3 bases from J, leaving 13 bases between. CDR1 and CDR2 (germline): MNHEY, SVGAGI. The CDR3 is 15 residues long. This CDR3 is CASSYGGAMDTEAFF. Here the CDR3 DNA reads TGTGCCAGCAGTTACGGAGGGGCGATGGACACTGAAGCTTTCTTT.

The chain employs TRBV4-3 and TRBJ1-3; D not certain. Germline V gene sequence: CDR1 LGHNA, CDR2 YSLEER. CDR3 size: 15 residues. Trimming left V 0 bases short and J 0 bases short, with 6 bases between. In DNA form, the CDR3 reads TGCGCCAGCAGCCAAGAGGCTTACTCTGGAAACACCATATATTTT. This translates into CASSQEAYSGNTIYF.

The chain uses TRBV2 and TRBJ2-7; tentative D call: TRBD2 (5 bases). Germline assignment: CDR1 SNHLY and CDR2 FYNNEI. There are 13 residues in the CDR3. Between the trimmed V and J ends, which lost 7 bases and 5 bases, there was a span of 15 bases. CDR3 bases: TGTGCCAGCATAGGACTGGGTTTGGACGAGCAGTACTTC. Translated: CASIGLGLDEQYF.

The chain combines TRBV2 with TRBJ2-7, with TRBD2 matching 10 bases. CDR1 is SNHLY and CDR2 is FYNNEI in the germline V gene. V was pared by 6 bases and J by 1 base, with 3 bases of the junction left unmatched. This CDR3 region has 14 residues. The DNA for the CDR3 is TGTGCCAGCAGGGGACTAGCGTGGTCCTACGAGCAGTACTTC. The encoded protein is CASRGLAWSYEQYF.

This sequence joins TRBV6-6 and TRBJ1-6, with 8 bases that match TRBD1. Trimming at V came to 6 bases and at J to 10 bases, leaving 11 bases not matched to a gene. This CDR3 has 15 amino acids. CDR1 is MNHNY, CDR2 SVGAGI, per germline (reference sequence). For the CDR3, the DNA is TGTGCCAGCAGACCCCTCGGACAGGGCCCCTCACCCCTCCACTTT. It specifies CASRPLGQGPSPLHF.

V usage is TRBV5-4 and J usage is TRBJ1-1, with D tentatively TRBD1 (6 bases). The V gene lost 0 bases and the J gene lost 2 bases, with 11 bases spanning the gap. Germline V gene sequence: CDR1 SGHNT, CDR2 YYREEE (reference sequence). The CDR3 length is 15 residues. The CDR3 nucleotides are TGTGCCAGCAGCTTGGCCAGGGGAACCAACACTGAAGCTTTCTTT. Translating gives CASSLARGTNTEAFF. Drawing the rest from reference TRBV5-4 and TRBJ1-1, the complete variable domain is ETGVTQSPTHLIKTRGQQVTLRCSSQSGHNTVSWYQQALGQGPQFIFQYYREEENGRGNFPPRFSGLQFPNYSSELNVNALELDDSALYLCASSLARGTNTEAFFGQGTRLTVV.

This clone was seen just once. This chain's CDR3 is CASGSRQGRTGELFF. The CDR3 DNA follows: TGTGCTAGTGGTTCCCGACAGGGAAGGACCGGGGAGCTGTTTTTT. The V call is TRBV12-5, the J call TRBJ2-2; 7 bases fit TRBD1. The germline CDR1 and CDR2 sequences are LGHNT and FRNRAP. V trimming: 4 bases; J trimming: 5 bases; junction bases outside the gene matches: 7. This CDR3 is 15 amino acids long.

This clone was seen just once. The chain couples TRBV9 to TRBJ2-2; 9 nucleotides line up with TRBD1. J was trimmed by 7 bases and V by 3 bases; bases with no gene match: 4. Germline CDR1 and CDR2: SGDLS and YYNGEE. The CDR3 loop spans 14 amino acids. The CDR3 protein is CASSAPDRGGELFF. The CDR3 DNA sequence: TGTGCCAGCAGCGCCCCGGACAGGGGCGGGGAGCTGTTTTTT.

The CDR3: CASRAPGAKQETQYF. In nucleotides, the CDR3 is TGCGCCAGCAGGGCTCCAGGGGCGAAGCAAGAGACCCAGTACTTC. The chain uses TRBV5-1 and TRBJ2-5, with a possible D match to TRBD1 (6 bases). Germline V gives CDR1 SGHRS, CDR2 YFSETQ. Trimming left V 5 bases short and J 2 bases short, with 16 bases between. The CDR3 spans 15 residues.

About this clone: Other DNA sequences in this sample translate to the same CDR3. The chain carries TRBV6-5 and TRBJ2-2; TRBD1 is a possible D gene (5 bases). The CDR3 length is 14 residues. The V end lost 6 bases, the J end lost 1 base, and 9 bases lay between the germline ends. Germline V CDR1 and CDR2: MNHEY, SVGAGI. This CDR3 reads CASRTELNTGELFF. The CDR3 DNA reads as TGTGCCAGCAGGACAGAACTGAACACCGGGGAGCTGTTTTTT.

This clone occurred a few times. CDR3 protein: CASSLGQGRVYEQYF. CDR3 coding DNA: TGTGCCAGCAGTTTGGGGCAGGGAAGGGTCTACGAGCAGTACTTC. The chain uses TRBV28 and TRBJ2-7, with TRBD1 as a possible D gene (5 bases). From germline, CDR1 is MDHEN and CDR2 SYDVKM. The length of the CDR3 is 15 residues. Trimming shortened V by 3 bases and J by 3 bases, and 15 bases separated the two germline ends.

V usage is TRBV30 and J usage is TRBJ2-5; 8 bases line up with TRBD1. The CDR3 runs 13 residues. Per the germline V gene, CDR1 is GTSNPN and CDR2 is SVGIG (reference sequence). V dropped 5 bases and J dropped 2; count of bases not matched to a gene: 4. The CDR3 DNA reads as TGTGCCTGGGGACAGGGTTGGCAAGAGACCCAGTACTTC. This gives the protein CAWGQGWQETQYF.

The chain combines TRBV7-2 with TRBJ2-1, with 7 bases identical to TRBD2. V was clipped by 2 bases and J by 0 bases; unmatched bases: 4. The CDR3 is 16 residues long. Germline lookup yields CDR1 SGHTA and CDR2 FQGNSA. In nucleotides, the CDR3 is TGTGCCAGCAGCTTAAACCTAGCGGTCTCCTACAATGAGCAGTTCTTC. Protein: CASSLNLAVSYNEQFF.

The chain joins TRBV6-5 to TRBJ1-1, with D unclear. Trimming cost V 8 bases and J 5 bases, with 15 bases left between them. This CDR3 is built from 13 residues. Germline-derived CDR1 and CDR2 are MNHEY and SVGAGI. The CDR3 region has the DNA TGTGCCAGCGAGAGGGAGATTGGGACTGAAGCTTTCTTT. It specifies CASEREIGTEAFF.

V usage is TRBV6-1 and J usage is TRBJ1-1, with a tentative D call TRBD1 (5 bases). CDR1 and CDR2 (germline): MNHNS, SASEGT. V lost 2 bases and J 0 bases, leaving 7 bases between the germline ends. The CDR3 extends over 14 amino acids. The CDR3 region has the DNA TGTGCCAGCAGTGAACAGGGATTGAACACTGAAGCTTTCTTT. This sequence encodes CASSEQGLNTEAFF.

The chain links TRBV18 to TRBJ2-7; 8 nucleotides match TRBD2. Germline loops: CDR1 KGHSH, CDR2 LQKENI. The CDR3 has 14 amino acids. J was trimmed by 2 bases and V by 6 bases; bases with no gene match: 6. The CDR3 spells CASSPSGSAYEQYF. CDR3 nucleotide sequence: TGTGCCAGCTCCCCAAGCGGGAGCGCCTACGAGCAGTACTTC.